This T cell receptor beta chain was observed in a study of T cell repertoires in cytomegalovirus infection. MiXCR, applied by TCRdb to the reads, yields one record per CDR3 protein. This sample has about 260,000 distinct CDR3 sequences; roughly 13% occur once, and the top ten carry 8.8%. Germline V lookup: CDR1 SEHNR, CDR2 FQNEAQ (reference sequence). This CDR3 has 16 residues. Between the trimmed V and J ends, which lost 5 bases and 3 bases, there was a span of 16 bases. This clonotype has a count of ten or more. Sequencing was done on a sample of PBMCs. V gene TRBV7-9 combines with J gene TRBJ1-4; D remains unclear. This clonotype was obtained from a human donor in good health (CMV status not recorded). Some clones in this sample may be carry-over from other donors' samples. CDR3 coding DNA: TGTGCCAGCAGCCCACTCGGCGGGAGTGCTAATGAAAAACTGTTTTTT. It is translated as CASSPLGGSANEKLFF.